This T cell receptor beta chain was identified in a study of early T cells in non-severe SARS-CoV-2 infection. Study at large: Unpaired chains resulted from sequencing bulk RNA of unsorted whole blood.

This clonotype was seen many times. In the library, individual cDNA molecules carried attached unique molecular identifiers. TCRdb reprocessed the 5' RACE reads via MiXCR and lists one record per CDR3 protein. Of approximately 62,000 distinct CDR3 sequences in the sample, around 12% are singletons; the top ten hold more than 3.5%. Germline V gives CDR1 DFQATT, CDR2 SNEGSKA (reference sequence). V was clipped by 5 bases and J by 4 bases; unmatched bases: 7. The CDR3 totals 15 residues. Sequenced material: whole blood. This chain uses TRBV20-1 with TRBJ2-1; 11 bases agree with TRBD2. This receptor was identified in an adult who was a healthcare worker with PCR-confirmed SARS-CoV-2 infection or an uninfected control (not recorded which). Here the CDR3 DNA reads TGCAGTGCTGGGGCTAGCGGGAGGCGGTACAATGAGCAGTTCTTC. Amino acids: CSAGASGRRYNEQFF.